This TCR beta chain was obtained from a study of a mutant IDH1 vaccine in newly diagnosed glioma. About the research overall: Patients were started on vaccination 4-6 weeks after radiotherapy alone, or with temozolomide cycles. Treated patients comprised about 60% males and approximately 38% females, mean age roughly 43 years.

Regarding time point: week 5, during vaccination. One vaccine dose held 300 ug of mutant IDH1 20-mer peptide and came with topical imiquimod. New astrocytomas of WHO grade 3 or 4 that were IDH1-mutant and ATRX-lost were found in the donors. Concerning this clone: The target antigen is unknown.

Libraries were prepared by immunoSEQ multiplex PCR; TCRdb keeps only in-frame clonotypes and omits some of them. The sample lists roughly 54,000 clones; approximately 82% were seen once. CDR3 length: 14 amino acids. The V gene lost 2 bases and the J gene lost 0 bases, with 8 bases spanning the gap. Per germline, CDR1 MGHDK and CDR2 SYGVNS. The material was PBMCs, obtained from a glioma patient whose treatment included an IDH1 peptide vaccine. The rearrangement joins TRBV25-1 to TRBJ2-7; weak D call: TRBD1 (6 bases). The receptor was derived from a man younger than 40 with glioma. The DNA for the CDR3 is TGTGCCAGCAGTGAAGGACAGAGCTCCTACGAGCAGTACTTC. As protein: CASSEGQSSYEQYF.